This T cell receptor (beta chain) is from a study of T-cell memory formation after mild COVID-19. Overall study context: The two donors had largely donor-specific TCR clusters.

This clonotype has more than one count but fewer than ten. Its antigen is not identified. TCRdb reprocessed the 5' RACE reads via MiXCR and lists one record per CDR3 protein. This table has a few hundred thousand distinct CDR3 sequences, around 20% appearing once. Trimming at V came to 8 bases and at J to 2 bases, leaving 7 bases not matched to a gene. The CDR3 contains 14 residues. The germline V gene has CDR1 KGHSH and CDR2 LQKENI. Study results and limitations: The main location of contracting CD4+ clones was CM and EM, and that of contracting CD8+ clones was EMRA. Pre-infection memory carried some responding clones, suggesting that cross-reactive memory joined. Confirmation of SARS-CoV-2 specificity was lacking for second-wave clones peaking day 37.

The sequence was obtained from an adult woman who had mild COVID-19 (a few samples of this study predate the infection). Cell type and time point are not known. The chain carries TRBV18 and TRBJ2-3; TRBD1 matches at 7 bases. The sample was PBMCs or a T cell subset sorted from them (not recorded which). CDR3 sequence reads: CASGSTGPTDTQYF. CDR3 DNA: TGTGCCAGCGGTTCGACAGGGCCCACAGATACGCAGTATTTT. The full variable domain, with the rest looked up from reference TRBV18 and TRBJ2-3, is NAGVMQNPRHLVRRRGQEARLRCSPMKGHSHVYWYRQLPEEGLKFMVYLQKENIIDESGMPKERFSAEFPKEGPSILRIQQVVRGDSAAYFCASGSTGPTDTQYFGPGTRLTVL.